What follows are 11 T cell receptor beta chains derived from one specimen sequenced in a study of shared clonotypes between healthy human individuals (TCRdb year 2020). Receptors were amplified or captured by the immunoSEQ multiplex PCR assay. TCRdb holds this immuneACCESS table with in-frame rearrangements only. Some clones are missing; in checked studies, unresolved V genes explain under half, and the rest has no known cause. The sample records about 610,000 clones, 96% of which are singletons. Less than 0.13% of the sample belongs to the ten largest clones. CD8 naive samples consisted of CD45RO-negative cells that were positively selected for CCR7, yielding a CD45RA+CCR7+ population without TemRA cells. The sequenced sample was naive CD8+ T cells sorted from blood. Taken with the paper, the label for cell subset or site translates to: CD45RA+CCR7+. These receptor sequences come from a woman in her thirties in good health.

The V and J genes are TRBV2 and TRBJ2-1; 9 nucleotides agree with TRBD1. The CDR3 is 14 residues long. Germline CDR1 and CDR2: SNHLY and FYNNEI. Unmatched junction bases numbered 2, after V lost 6 bases and J lost 2 bases. The CDR3 sequence: CASSRTGAYNEQFF. CDR3 nucleotides: TGTGCCAGCAGCCGGACAGGGGCCTACAATGAGCAGTTCTTC.

V and J are TRBV7-9 and TRBJ2-7; TRBD1 matches at 8 bases. This CDR3 region has 14 residues. Germline loops: CDR1 SEHNR, CDR2 FQNEAQ (reference sequence). With V trimmed by 3 bases and J by 0 bases, 1 base remained unmatched. The CDR3: CASSLGQDSYEQYF. Written as DNA, the CDR3 is TGTGCCAGCAGCTTGGGACAGGACTCCTACGAGCAGTACTTC.

For this clone: Other DNA sequences in this sample translate to the same CDR3. V and J are TRBV27 and TRBJ2-3; no reliable D call. This CDR3 is 13 amino acids long. The V end was cut by 1 base, the J end by 2 bases, with 4 bases between. Germline CDR1 reads MNHEY; CDR2 reads SMNVEV (reference sequence). The CDR3, as DNA: TGTGCCAGCAGTTTATTTCCCACAGATACGCAGTATTTT. Its protein is CASSLFPTDTQYF.

This chain uses TRBV5-4 with TRBJ2-2, with D perhaps TRBD1 or TRBD2 (5 bases each). The CDR3 runs to 16 residues. Germline V gives CDR1 SGHNT, CDR2 YYREEE (reference sequence). Deletions cut 5 bases from V and 5 bases from J, with 19 bases between. The CDR3, as DNA: TGTGCCAGCAGTTCGATTGTTTGGGGCGGGACCGGGGAGCTGTTTTTT. Translating it yields CASSSIVWGGTGELFF.

The gene calls are TRBV20-1 and TRBJ2-1; maybe TRBD1 (5 bases). Germline lookup yields CDR1 DFQATT and CDR2 SNEGSKA (reference sequence). The CDR3 covers 11 residues. The V end was cut by 1 base, the J end by 12 bases, with 10 bases between. In DNA, the CDR3 is TGCAGTGCTAGAGTTCAGGGCTCGCAGTTCTTC. This gives the protein CSARVQGSQFF.

The chain couples TRBV11-1 to TRBJ1-1, with unresolved D. Deletions cut 3 bases from V and 1 base from J, with 6 bases between. The V gene's germline CDR1 is SGHAT and CDR2 FQDESV (reference sequence). This CDR3 spans 13 amino acids. CDR3 residues: CASSLAENTEAFF. DNA for the CDR3: TGTGCCAGCAGCTTGGCAGAGAACACTGAAGCTTTCTTT.

This chain connects TRBV28 to TRBJ1-5; perhaps TRBD1 as D (6 bases). CDR3 length: 16 amino acids. Per the germline V gene, CDR1 is MDHEN and CDR2 is SYDVKM. V was shortened by 5 bases and J by 5 bases, with 19 bases between the two germline ends. CDR3 nucleotide sequence: TGTGCCAGCAGTCCCGACGGTCAGGGGAGGCATCAGCCCCAGCATTTT. The encoded protein is CASSPDGQGRHQPQHF. Based on the CDR3 plus reference TRBV28 and TRBJ1-5, the full variable domain is DVKVTQSSRYLVKRTGEKVFLECVQDMDHENMFWYRQDPGLGLRLIYFSYDVKMKEKGDIPEGYSVSREKKERFSLILESASTNQTSMYLCASSPDGQGRHQPQHFGDGTRLSIL.

This chain uses TRBV7-8 with TRBJ2-7; possible D gene TRBD1, 6 bases. V was clipped by 7 bases and J by 1 base, with 8 bases between them. The germline gives CDR1 SGHVS, CDR2 FQNEAQ. The CDR3 totals 12 residues. CDR3 nucleotides: TGTGCCAGCACCACAGGGTCCTACGAGCAGTACTTC. Encoded protein: CASTTGSYEQYF.

The chain couples TRBV14 to TRBJ2-3; no clear D. Germline V gene data show CDR1 as SGHDN and CDR2 as FVKESK. The CDR3 extends over 16 amino acids. Trimming left V 3 bases short and J 1 base short, with 14 bases between. CDR3 protein: CASSQLSGRGTDTQYF. DNA for the CDR3: TGTGCCAGCAGCCAGTTGTCAGGTCGTGGCACAGATACGCAGTATTTT.

J is TRBJ2-1 and V is TRBV2; TRBD2 matches 12 bases. From germline, CDR1 is SNHLY and CDR2 FYNNEI. The junction had 0 bases not matched to a gene; V was cut back by 4 bases and J by 2 bases. The CDR3 consists of 15 residues. The CDR3 DNA reads as TGTGCCAGCAGTGGACTAGCGGGAGCCTACAATGAGCAGTTCTTC. The encoded protein is CASSGLAGAYNEQFF.

The chain employs TRBV4-1 and TRBJ2-1, with D perhaps TRBD1 or TRBD2 (5 bases each). The V gene's germline CDR1 is MGHRA and CDR2 YSYEKL. The CDR3 covers 17 residues. V shed 1 base and J shed 8 bases, with 21 bases lying between them. CDR3: CASSQGPPGTEGHEQFF. DNA for the CDR3: TGCGCCAGCAGCCAAGGCCCACCGGGAACAGAGGGGCATGAGCAGTTCTTC.